Listed here are 13 T cell receptor beta chains from one sample, sequenced in a study of cytomegalovirus exposure and HLA in healthy donors. The PCR contained 60 Vbeta and 13 Jbeta primers. The repertoire was sequenced with immunoSEQ multiplex PCR; TCRdb's copy has only in-frame clones and lacks some. The table includes just over 95,000 clones, about four fifths detected once. The sample taken for sequencing was PBMCs. Receptors originate from a woman aged 40 to 49 in good health and CMV-seronegative.

The CDR3, as DNA: TGTGCCTGGAGTGAACAGTACAATCAGCCCCAGCATTTT. As protein: CAWSEQYNQPQHF. The chain joins TRBV30 to TRBJ1-5; D is undetermined. The CDR3 loop spans 13 amino acids. Trimming shortened V by 1 base and J by 3 bases, and 7 bases separated the two germline ends. In germline, CDR1 is GTSNPN, CDR2 SVGIG (reference sequence).

This rearrangement joins TRBV27 to TRBJ1-5, with D maybe TRBD1 (6 bases). Trimming removed 2 bases from V and 3 bases from J, with 11 bases in between. Looked up from germline, CDR1 is MNHEY and CDR2 is SMNVEV (reference sequence). This CDR3 is built from 15 residues. The CDR3 is CASSLAGVYNQPQHF. In DNA form, the CDR3 reads TGTGCCAGCAGTTTAGCAGGGGTGTACAATCAGCCCCAGCATTTT.

This sequence joins TRBV18 and TRBJ2-7; 8 bases are shared with TRBD1. The germline V gene has CDR1 KGHSH and CDR2 LQKENI. This CDR3 is 15 amino acids long. With 5 bases clipped from V and 1 base from J, the junction kept 7 bases outside the gene matches. CDR3 loop: CASSAGTGGSYEQYV. The CDR3 bases are TGTGCCAGCTCAGCAGGGACAGGCGGATCCTACGAGCAGTACGTC.

The rearrangement links TRBV10-1 to TRBJ1-2, with unresolved D. The CDR3 is made up of 13 amino acids. The germline V gene has CDR1 WNHNN and CDR2 SYGVQD (reference sequence). V gave up 6 bases and J gave up 1 base, with 9 bases separating them. For the CDR3, the DNA is TGCGCCAGCAGAGACGGGAATAACTATGGCTACACCTTC. Translated: CASRDGNNYGYTF.

The chain links TRBV5-1 to TRBJ1-1, with 7 nucleotides matching TRBD1. Germline loops: CDR1 SGHRS, CDR2 YFSETQ. The V gene end was trimmed by 6 bases and the J gene end by 1 base; junction bases not matched to a gene: 12. The length of the CDR3 is 16 residues. CDR3 sequence reads: CASTPSRGEPNTEAFF. The CDR3 DNA reads TGCGCCAGCACTCCCAGCAGGGGGGAGCCGAACACTGAAGCTTTCTTT.

The J gene is TRBJ2-2, the V gene TRBV4-1, with 7 bases aligning to TRBD1. Unmatched junction bases numbered 8, after V lost 0 bases and J lost 7 bases. Germline CDR1 is MGHRA and CDR2 is YSYEKL. CDR3 length: 16 amino acids. CDR3 DNA sequence: TGCGCCAGCAGCCAAGAAGGGACAGTCAGTGACGGGGAGCTGTTTTTT. Protein: CASSQEGTVSDGELFF.

This clone was recorded a few times. The CDR3 region is CASSVTGGTDTQYF. In nucleotides, the CDR3 is TGTGCCAGCAGTGTGACAGGGGGCACAGATACGCAGTATTTT. The chain uses TRBV2 and TRBJ2-3; 8 positions agree with TRBD1. CDR3 length: 14 residues. Per germline, CDR1 SNHLY and CDR2 FYNNEI. V dropped 4 bases and J dropped 1; count of bases not matched to a gene: 1. Looking up the rest from reference TRBV2 and TRBJ2-3 gives the full variable domain: EPEVTQTPSHQVTQMGQEVILRCVPISNHLYFYWYRQILGQKVEFLVSFYNNEISEKSEIFDDQFSVERPDGSNFTLKIRSTKLEDSAMYFCASSVTGGTDTQYFGPGTRLTVL.

The chain uses TRBV4-3 and TRBJ1-5; TRBD1 agrees at 7 bases. Germline trimming cut 0 bases from V and 2 bases from J; bases unmatched to any gene: 4. The germline gives CDR1 LGHNA, CDR2 YSLEER. This CDR3 has 16 amino acids. The CDR3 is CASSQEQGLGNQPQHF. In nucleotides, the CDR3 is TGCGCCAGCAGCCAAGAACAGGGGTTGGGCAATCAGCCCCAGCATTTT.

The J gene is TRBJ1-1, the V gene TRBV7-2, with a tentative D call TRBD1 (5 bases). Trimming removed 8 bases at V and 2 bases at J, with 15 bases between. The CDR3 contains 14 residues. The V gene's germline CDR1 is SGHTA and CDR2 FQGNSA. The CDR3 reads CASCRAGYNTEAFF. CDR3 sequence (DNA): TGTGCCAGCTGTAGGGCAGGGTATAACACTGAAGCTTTCTTT.

The V gene is TRBV9, the J gene TRBJ2-1, with D maybe TRBD2 (5 bases). Germline V gene lookup returns CDR1 SGDLS and CDR2 YYNGEE. With 3 bases removed from V and 9 bases from J, the gap between germline ends came to 16 bases. The CDR3 length is 14 residues. The CDR3 DNA is TGTGCCAGCAGCGCGTCAACTTTGAGGGCTGAGCAGTTCTTC. Protein sequence: CASSASTLRAEQFF.

V is TRBV10-2 and J is TRBJ2-7; 9 positions match TRBD1. This CDR3 region has 15 residues. Germline assignment: CDR1 WSHSY and CDR2 SAAADI. Unmatched junction bases numbered 7, after V lost 4 bases and J lost 3 bases. The CDR3 bases are TGCGCCAGCAGTGGACCGGGACAGGGAGTCTACGAGCAGTACTTC. This sequence encodes CASSGPGQGVYEQYF.

This clone has a handful of counts. The chain joins TRBV2 to TRBJ2-1; 8 bases line up with TRBD2. The J segment lost 4 bases and the V segment lost 6 bases, leaving 8 bases of the junction unmatched. The CDR3 consists of 15 residues. Germline V gene sequence: CDR1 SNHLY, CDR2 FYNNEI. The CDR3 DNA follows: TGTGCCAGCAGCTCAAGGAGCGGGGGTTACAATGAGCAGTTCTTC. Protein sequence: CASSSRSGGYNEQFF.

The chain employs TRBV4-2 and TRBJ2-2; the D gene is possibly TRBD1 (5 bases). The CDR3 runs 16 residues. V lost 4 bases and J 3 bases, leaving 15 bases between the germline ends. CDR1 and CDR2 from the germline V gene are LGHNA and YNFKEQ. The CDR3 DNA reads as TGTGCCAGCAGCCCCAGGGTGGCGATCGACACCGGGGAGCTGTTTTTT. This sequence encodes CASSPRVAIDTGELFF.